A single TCR beta chain is shown here with its context. What it binds is not known. Before extraction, the whole blood was not fractionated, and total RNA was taken from it. It was the library that attached unique molecular identifiers to individual cDNA molecules. TCRdb re-called the reads through MiXCR, storing one row per CDR3 protein. The sample contains 95,000 to 150,000 distinct CDR3 sequences, 8.5% to 9% of which appear only once. This entry belongs to a study of human T cells and chemical hapten exposure. General observations from the study: The study found that DPC sensitization did not change TCRs above 1 in 1000 frequency.

This clonotype was sampled from a human donor in good health. Some clones in this sample may be carry-over from other donors' samples. The sample comprised whole blood.

The CDR3 DNA is TGTGCCAGCAGCGTAGGCCCCCGAGGTAAGGGAACTGGGGCCAACGTCCTGACTTTC. Protein product: CASSVGPRGKGTGANVLTF. The rearrangement links TRBV9 to TRBJ2-6; no firm D call. The germline CDR1 and CDR2 sequences are SGDLS and YYNGEE. The CDR3 sequence is 19 residues long. Trimming took off 0 bases at V and 2 bases at J, with 18 bases between the two ends. Full variable domain (remainder filled in from reference TRBV9 and TRBJ2-6): DSGVTQTPKHLITATGQRVTLRCSPRSGDLSVYWYQQSLDQGLQFLIQYYNGEERAKGNILERFSAQQFPDLHSELNLSSLELGDSALYFCASSVGPRGKGTGANVLTFGAGSRLTVL.